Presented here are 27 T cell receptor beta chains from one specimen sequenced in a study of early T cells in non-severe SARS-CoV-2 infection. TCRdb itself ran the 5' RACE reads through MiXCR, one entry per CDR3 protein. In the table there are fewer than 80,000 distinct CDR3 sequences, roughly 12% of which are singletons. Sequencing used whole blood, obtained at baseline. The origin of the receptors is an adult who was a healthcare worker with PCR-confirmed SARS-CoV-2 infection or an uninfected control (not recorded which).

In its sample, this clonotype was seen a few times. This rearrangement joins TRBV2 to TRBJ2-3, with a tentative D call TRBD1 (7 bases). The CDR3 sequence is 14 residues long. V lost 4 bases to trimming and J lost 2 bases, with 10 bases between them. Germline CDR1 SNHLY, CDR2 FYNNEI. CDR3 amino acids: CASSGGTATDTQYF. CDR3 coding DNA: TGTGCCAGCAGTGGCGGGACAGCCACAGATACGCAGTATTTT. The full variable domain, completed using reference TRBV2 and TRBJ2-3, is EPEVTQTPSHQVTQMGQEVILRCVPISNHLYFYWYRQILGQKVEFLVSFYNNEISEKSEIFDDQFSVERPDGSNFTLKIRSTKLEDSAMYFCASSGGTATDTQYFGPGTRLTVL.

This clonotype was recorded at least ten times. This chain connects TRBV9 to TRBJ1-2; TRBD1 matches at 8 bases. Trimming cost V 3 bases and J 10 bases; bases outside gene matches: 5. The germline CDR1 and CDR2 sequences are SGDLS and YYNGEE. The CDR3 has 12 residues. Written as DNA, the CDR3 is TGTGCCAGCAGCGCTGGACAGGGAGCCTACACCTTC. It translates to CASSAGQGAYTF.

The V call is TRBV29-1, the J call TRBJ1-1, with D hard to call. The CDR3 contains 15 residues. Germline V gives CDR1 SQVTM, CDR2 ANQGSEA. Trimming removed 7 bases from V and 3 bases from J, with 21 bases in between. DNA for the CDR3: TGCAGCGCGGGCCCCGGCCGGCAGTCGGACACTGAAGCTTTCTTT. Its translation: CSAGPGRQSDTEAFF.

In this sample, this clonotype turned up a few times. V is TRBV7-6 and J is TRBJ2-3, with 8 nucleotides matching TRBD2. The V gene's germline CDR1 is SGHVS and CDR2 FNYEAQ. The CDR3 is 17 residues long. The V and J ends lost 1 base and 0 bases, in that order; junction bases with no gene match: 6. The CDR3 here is CASSLGPAGASTDTQYF. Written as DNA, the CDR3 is TGTGCCAGCAGCTTAGGACCAGCGGGGGCTAGCACAGATACGCAGTATTTT.

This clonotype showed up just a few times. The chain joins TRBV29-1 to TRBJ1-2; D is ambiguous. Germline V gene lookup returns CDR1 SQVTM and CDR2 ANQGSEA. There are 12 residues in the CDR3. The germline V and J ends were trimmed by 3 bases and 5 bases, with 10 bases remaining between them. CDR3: CSVDLYQYGYTF. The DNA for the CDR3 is TGCAGCGTTGATTTATACCAATATGGCTACACCTTC.

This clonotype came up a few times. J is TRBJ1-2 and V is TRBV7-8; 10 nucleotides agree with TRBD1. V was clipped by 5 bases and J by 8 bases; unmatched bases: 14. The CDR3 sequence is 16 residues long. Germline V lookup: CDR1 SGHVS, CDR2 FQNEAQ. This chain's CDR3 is CASSLRQGAPHGGYTF. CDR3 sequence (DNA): TGTGCCAGCAGCCTTCGACAGGGGGCCCCTCATGGGGGCTACACCTTC.

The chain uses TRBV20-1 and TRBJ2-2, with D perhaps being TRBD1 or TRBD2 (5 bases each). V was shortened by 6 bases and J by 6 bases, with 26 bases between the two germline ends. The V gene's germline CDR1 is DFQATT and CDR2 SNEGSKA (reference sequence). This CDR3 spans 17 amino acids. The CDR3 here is CSASGKGTVLAAGELFF. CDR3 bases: TGCAGTGCGTCAGGGAAGGGAACGGTCCTAGCCGCCGGGGAGCTGTTTTTT.

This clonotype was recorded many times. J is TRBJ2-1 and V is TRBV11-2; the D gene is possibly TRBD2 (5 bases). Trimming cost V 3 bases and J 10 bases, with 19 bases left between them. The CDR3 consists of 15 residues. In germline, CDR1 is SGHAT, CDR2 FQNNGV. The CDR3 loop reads CASSFLEGASWEQFF. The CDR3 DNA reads TGTGCCAGCAGCTTCTTAGAGGGAGCTAGCTGGGAGCAGTTCTTC. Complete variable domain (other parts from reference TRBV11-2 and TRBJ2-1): EAGVAQSPRYKIIEKRQSVAFWCNPISGHATLYWYQQILGQGPKLLIQFQNNGVVDDSQLPKDRFSAERLKGVDSTLKIQPAKLEDSAVYLCASSFLEGASWEQFFGPGTRLTVL.

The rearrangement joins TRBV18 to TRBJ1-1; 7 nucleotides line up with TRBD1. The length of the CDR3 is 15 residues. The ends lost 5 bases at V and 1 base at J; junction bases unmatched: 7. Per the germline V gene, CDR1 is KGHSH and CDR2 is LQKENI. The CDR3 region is CASSKAGTENTEAFF. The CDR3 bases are TGTGCCAGCTCAAAAGCCGGGACAGAGAACACTGAAGCTTTCTTT.

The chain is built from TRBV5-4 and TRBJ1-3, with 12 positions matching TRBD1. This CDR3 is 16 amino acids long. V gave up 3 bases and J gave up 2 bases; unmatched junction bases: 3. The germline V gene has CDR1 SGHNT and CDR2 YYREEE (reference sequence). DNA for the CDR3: TGTGCCAGCAGCTCCGGGACAGGGGGCGCTGGAAACACCATATATTTT. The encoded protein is CASSSGTGGAGNTIYF.

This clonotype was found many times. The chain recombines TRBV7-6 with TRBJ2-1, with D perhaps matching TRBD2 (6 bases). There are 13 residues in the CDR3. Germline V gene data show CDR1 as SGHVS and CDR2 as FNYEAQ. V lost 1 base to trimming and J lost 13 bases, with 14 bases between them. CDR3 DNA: TGTGCCAGCAGCTTAGAAGTAGGGCGGGGTCAGTTCTTC. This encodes CASSLEVGRGQFF.

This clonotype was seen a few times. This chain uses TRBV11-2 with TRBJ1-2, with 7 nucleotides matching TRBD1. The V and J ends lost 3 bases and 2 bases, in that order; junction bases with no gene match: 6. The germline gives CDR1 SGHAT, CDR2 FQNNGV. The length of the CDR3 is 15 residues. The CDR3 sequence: CASSFPGTANYGYTF. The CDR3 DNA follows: TGTGCCAGCAGCTTTCCCGGGACAGCGAACTATGGCTACACCTTC.

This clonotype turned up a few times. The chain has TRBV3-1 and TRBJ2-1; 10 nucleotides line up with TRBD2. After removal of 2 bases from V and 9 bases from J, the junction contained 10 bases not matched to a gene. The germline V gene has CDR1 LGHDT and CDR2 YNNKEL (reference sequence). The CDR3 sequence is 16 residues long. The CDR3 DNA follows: TGTGCCAGCAGCCAACCAGCGGGGGGGACCTTGGCTGAGCAGTTCTTC. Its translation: CASSQPAGGTLAEQFF.

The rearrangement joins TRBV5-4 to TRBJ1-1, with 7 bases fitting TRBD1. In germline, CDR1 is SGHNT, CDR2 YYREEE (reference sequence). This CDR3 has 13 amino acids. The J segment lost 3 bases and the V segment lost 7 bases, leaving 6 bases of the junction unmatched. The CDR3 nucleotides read TGTGCCAGCGGGGACAGTGAATACACTGAAGCTTTCTTT. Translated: CASGDSEYTEAFF. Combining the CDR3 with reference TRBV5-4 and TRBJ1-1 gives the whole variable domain ETGVTQSPTHLIKTRGQQVTLRCSSQSGHNTVSWYQQALGQGPQFIFQYYREEENGRGNFPPRFSGLQFPNYSSELNVNALELDDSALYLCASGDSEYTEAFFGQGTRLTVV.

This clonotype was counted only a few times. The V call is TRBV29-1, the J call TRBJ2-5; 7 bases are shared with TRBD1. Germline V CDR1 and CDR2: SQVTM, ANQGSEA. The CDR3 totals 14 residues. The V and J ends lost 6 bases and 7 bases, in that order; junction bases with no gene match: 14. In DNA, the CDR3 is TGCAGCGTGTCCGGGACAGAGAATCAGTGGACCCAGTACTTC. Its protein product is CSVSGTENQWTQYF. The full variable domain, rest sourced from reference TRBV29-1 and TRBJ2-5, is SAVISQKPSRDICQRGTSLTIQCQVDSQVTMMFWYRQQPGQSLTLIATANQGSEATYESGFVIDKFPISRPNLTFSTLTVSNMSPEDSSIYLCSVSGTENQWTQYFGPGTRLLVL.

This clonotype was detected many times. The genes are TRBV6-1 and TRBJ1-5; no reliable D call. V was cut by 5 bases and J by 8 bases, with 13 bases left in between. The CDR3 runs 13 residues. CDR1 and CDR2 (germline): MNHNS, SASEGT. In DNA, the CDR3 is TGTGCCAGCAGTACCGACGTCGTCAAGCCCCAGCATTTT. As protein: CASSTDVVKPQHF.

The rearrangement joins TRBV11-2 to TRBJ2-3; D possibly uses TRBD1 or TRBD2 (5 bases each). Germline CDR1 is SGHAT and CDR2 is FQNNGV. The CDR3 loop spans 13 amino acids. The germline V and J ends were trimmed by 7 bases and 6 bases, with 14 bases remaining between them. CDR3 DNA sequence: TGTGCCAGCACCCAAGCCGGGACGGATACGCAGTATTTT. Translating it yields CASTQAGTDTQYF.

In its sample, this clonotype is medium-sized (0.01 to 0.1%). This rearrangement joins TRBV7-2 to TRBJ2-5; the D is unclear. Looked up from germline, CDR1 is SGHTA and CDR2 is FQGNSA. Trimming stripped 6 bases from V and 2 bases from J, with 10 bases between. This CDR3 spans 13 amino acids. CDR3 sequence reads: CASSQARQETQYF. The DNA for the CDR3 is TGTGCCAGCAGTCAGGCTAGACAAGAGACCCAGTACTTC.

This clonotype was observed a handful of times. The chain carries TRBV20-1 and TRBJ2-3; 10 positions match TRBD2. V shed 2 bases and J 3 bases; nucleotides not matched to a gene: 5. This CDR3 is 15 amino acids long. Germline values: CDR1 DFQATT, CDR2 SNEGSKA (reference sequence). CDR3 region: CSARPPLAGTDTQYF. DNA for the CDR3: TGCAGTGCTAGACCCCCACTAGCGGGGACAGATACGCAGTATTTT.

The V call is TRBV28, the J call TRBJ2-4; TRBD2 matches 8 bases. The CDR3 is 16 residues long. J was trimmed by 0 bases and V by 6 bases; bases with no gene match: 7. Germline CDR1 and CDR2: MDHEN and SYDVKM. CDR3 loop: CASSPRLAKAKNIQYF. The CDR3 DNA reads TGTGCCAGCAGCCCCCGACTAGCGAAAGCCAAAAACATTCAGTACTTC.

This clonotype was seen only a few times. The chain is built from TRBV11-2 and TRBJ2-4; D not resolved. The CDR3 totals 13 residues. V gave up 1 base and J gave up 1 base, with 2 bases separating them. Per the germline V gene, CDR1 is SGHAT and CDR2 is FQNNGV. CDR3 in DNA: TGTGCCAGCAGCTTAGTTGCCAAAAACATTCAGTACTTC. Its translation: CASSLVAKNIQYF. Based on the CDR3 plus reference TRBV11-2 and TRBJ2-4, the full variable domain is EAGVAQSPRYKIIEKRQSVAFWCNPISGHATLYWYQQILGQGPKLLIQFQNNGVVDDSQLPKDRFSAERLKGVDSTLKIQPAKLEDSAVYLCASSLVAKNIQYFGAGTRLSVL.

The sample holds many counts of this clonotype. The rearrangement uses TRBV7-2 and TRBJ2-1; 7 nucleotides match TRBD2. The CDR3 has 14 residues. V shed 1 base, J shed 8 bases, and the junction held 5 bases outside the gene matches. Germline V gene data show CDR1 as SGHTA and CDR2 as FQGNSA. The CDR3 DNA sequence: TGTGCCAGCAGCTTAGGACTACTAGCGCATGAGCAGTTCTTC. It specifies CASSLGLLAHEQFF.

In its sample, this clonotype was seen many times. The CDR3 coding sequence is TGTGCCAGCTCCCGCGGGACAGATAATTCACCCCTCCACTTT. It translates to CASSRGTDNSPLHF. The rearrangement links TRBV18 to TRBJ1-6, with 7 bases aligning to TRBD1. V gave up 6 bases and J gave up 5 bases; unmatched junction bases: 4. Looked up from germline, CDR1 is KGHSH and CDR2 is LQKENI. The CDR3 is made up of 14 amino acids.

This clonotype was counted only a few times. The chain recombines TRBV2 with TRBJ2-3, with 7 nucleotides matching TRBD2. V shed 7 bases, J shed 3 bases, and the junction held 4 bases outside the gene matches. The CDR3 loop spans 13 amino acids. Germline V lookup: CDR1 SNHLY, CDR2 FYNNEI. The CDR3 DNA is TGTGCCAGCATCCGACTAGCTACAGATACGCAGTATTTT. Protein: CASIRLATDTQYF.

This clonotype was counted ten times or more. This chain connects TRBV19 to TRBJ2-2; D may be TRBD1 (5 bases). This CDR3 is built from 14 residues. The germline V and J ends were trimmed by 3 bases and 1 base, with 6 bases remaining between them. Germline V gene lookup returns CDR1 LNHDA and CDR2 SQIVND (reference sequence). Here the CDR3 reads CASSMGLNTGELFF. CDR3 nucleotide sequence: TGTGCCAGTAGTATGGGGCTGAACACCGGGGAGCTGTTTTTT.

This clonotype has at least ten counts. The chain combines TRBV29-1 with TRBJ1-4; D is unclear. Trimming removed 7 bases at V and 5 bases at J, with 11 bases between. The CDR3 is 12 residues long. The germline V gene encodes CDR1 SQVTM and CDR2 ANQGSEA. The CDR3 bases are TGCAGCGGCAGACTCAGGAATGAAAAACTGTTTTTT. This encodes CSGRLRNEKLFF. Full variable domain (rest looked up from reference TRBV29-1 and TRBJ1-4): SAVISQKPSRDICQRGTSLTIQCQVDSQVTMMFWYRQQPGQSLTLIATANQGSEATYESGFVIDKFPISRPNLTFSTLTVSNMSPEDSSIYLCSGRLRNEKLFFGSGTQLSVL.

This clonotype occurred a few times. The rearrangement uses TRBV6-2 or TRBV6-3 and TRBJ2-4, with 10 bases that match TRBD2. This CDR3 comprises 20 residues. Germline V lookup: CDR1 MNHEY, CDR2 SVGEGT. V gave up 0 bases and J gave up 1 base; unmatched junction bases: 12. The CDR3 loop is CASSYSLAGETHKAKNIQYF. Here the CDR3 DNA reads TGTGCCAGCAGTTACTCGCTAGCGGGGGAGACTCATAAGGCCAAAAACATTCAGTACTTC.